One sample yielded the 29 T cell receptor beta chains listed below, sequenced in a study of T cell changes during pregnancy in multiple sclerosis. Assay: immunoSEQ multiplex PCR; the TCRdb copy retains only in-frame clones and omits some. This sample carries more than 90,000 clones, about 92% of them seen once, and the ten largest clones take 2% to 2.5%. The sample was peripheral blood, taken after pregnancy. These receptor sequences come from a female donor with multiple sclerosis, enrolled in a pregnancy study.

Only one count was recorded for this clone. The CDR3 spells CASGLVLDRGSGNTIYF. The DNA of the CDR3 is TGTGCTAGTGGTTTGGTACTGGACAGGGGCTCTGGAAACACCATATATTTT. The V call is TRBV12-5, the J call TRBJ1-3, with 9 bases identical to TRBD1. From germline, CDR1 is LGHNT and CDR2 FRNRAP. V shed 0 bases and J 0 bases; nucleotides not matched to a gene: 3. The CDR3 consists of 17 residues.

This chain connects TRBV6-5 to TRBJ2-7, with 8 bases matching TRBD1. Trimming cost V 6 bases and J 2 bases; bases outside gene matches: 9. The CDR3 extends over 15 amino acids. Germline V CDR1 and CDR2: MNHEY, SVGAGI. The CDR3 loop is CASRNTGGQTYEQYF. CDR3 sequence (DNA): TGTGCCAGCAGGAATACAGGGGGTCAGACCTACGAGCAGTACTTC.

Concerning this clone itself: A junction end diverges from the germline sequence, so it may reflect a read error. V gene TRBV7-2 combines with J gene TRBJ2-7; TRBD2 aligns across 10 bases. From germline, CDR1 is SGHTA and CDR2 FQGNSA. The CDR3 consists of 13 residues. CDR3 loop: CASSLVGASGSHF. CDR3 DNA: TGTGCCAGCAGCTTAGTCGGGGCTAGCGGGAGTCATTTC.

The CDR3: CASSQEGAPRNSPLHF. The CDR3 region has the DNA TGTGCCAGCAGCCAAGAAGGGGCACCACGGAATTCACCCCTCCACTTT. The rearrangement joins TRBV4-2 to TRBJ1-6; D is possibly TRBD1 (5 bases). The CDR3 has 16 amino acids. Germline CDR1 reads LGHNA; CDR2 reads YNFKEQ. V shed 0 bases and J shed 7 bases, with 13 bases lying between them.

This clone was recorded a few times. V and J are TRBV11-2 and TRBJ1-2; 9 bases match TRBD1. The ends lost 6 bases at V and 0 bases at J; junction bases unmatched: 14. The CDR3 has 18 residues. CDR1 and CDR2 (germline): SGHAT, FQNNGV. The CDR3 sequence is CASSHMRTGDGANYGYTF. Here the CDR3 DNA reads TGTGCCAGCAGTCACATGAGGACAGGGGATGGAGCTAACTATGGCTACACCTTC.

The genes are TRBV27 and TRBJ1-4; TRBD1 aligns across 7 bases. Germline values: CDR1 MNHEY, CDR2 SMNVEV (reference sequence). This CDR3 region has 14 residues. Unmatched junction bases numbered 5, after V lost 6 bases and J lost 4 bases. CDR3 nucleotide sequence: TGTGCCAGCAGCCCTACAGGGGTTAATGAAAAACTGTTTTTT. It yields the protein CASSPTGVNEKLFF.

This chain joins TRBV2 and TRBJ2-3; D not resolved. The CDR3 sequence is 14 residues long. V was trimmed by 1 base and J by 2 bases, leaving 7 bases between them. Germline V lookup: CDR1 SNHLY, CDR2 FYNNEI. In nucleotides, the CDR3 is TGTGCCAGCAGTGAAGAAGCGTACACAGATACGCAGTATTTT. Translated: CASSEEAYTDTQYF.

The chain combines TRBV19 with TRBJ2-2; maybe TRBD1 (5 bases). Germline-derived CDR1 and CDR2 are LNHDA and SQIVND (reference sequence). The CDR3 sequence is 14 residues long. V shed 5 bases and J shed 6 bases, with 13 bases lying between them. Here the CDR3 DNA reads TGTGCCAGTAGTGGAAAGACAGCCGCCGGGGAGCTGTTTTTT. It encodes CASSGKTAAGELFF.

This sequence joins TRBV30 and TRBJ2-2; 7 bases align to TRBD2. With V trimmed by 3 bases and J by 1 base, 2 bases remained unmatched. In germline, CDR1 is GTSNPN, CDR2 SVGIG (reference sequence). This CDR3 region has 14 residues. The CDR3 DNA reads TGTGCCTGGAGCGGACTAGTGAACACCGGGGAGCTGTTTTTT. Its protein is CAWSGLVNTGELFF.

DNA for the CDR3: TGTGCCAGCAGTGAAACAGGGCTGCGGGGCTACACCTTC. Protein sequence: CASSETGLRGYTF. This chain joins TRBV6-1 and TRBJ1-2; TRBD1 might be the D (6 bases). Germline CDR1 MNHNS, CDR2 SASEGT. Trimming pared 2 bases from V and 8 bases from J, leaving 12 bases between. This CDR3 has 13 amino acids.

This clone showed up just once. The V gene is TRBV29-1, the J gene TRBJ1-2; 8 bases line up with TRBD1. The CDR3 runs to 11 residues. J gave up 8 bases and V 7 bases, and 6 bases lay outside the gene matches. Per germline, CDR1 SQVTM and CDR2 ANQGSEA. Here the CDR3 reads CSAGGQAGYTF. The CDR3 DNA sequence: TGCAGCGCCGGGGGACAGGCGGGCTACACCTTC.

The chain uses TRBV5-1 and TRBJ1-2; TRBD1 is a possible D gene (5 bases). Trimming took off 2 bases at V and 2 bases at J, with 10 bases between the two ends. Per the germline V gene, CDR1 is SGHRS and CDR2 is YFSETQ. The CDR3 runs 14 residues. CDR3 protein: CASSFTGENYGYTF. Here the CDR3 DNA reads TGCGCCAGCAGCTTTACAGGAGAAAACTATGGCTACACCTTC.

The chain uses TRBV19 and TRBJ2-3; D ambiguous. Trimming pared 5 bases from V and 0 bases from J, leaving 12 bases between. Germline V gene sequence: CDR1 LNHDA, CDR2 SQIVND (reference sequence). The CDR3 runs 15 residues. The CDR3 DNA reads as TGTGCCAGTAGTCACCTCACTGCTAGCACAGATACGCAGTATTTT. Encoded protein: CASSHLTASTDTQYF.

DNA for the CDR3: TGCGCCAGCAGCCACGGACAGGAATACACAGATACGCAGTATTTT. Its translation is CASSHGQEYTDTQYF. This chain links TRBV5-1 with TRBJ2-3, with 7 positions matching TRBD1. The CDR3 length is 15 residues. CDR1 and CDR2 from the germline V gene are SGHRS and YFSETQ. V lost 4 bases, J lost 2 bases, and 7 bases stayed unmatched.

The chain combines TRBV20-1 with TRBJ2-5, with D unresolved. This CDR3 region has 11 residues. Germline CDR1 and CDR2: DFQATT and SNEGSKA (reference sequence). The germline V and J ends were trimmed by 7 bases and 2 bases, with 8 bases remaining between them. CDR3 in DNA: TGCAGTGTAACAAGTCAAGAGACCCAGTACTTC. The encoded protein is CSVTSQETQYF.

V is TRBV5-1 and J is TRBJ1-1, with D perhaps TRBD1 (5 bases). The CDR3 contains 15 residues. The germline gives CDR1 SGHRS, CDR2 YFSETQ. Trimming stripped 4 bases from V and 1 base from J, with 14 bases between. The CDR3 spells CASSVGAGGNTEAFF. In nucleotides, the CDR3 is TGCGCCAGCAGCGTCGGTGCGGGGGGGAACACTGAAGCTTTCTTT.

The rearrangement links TRBV5-1 to TRBJ2-2; 11 bases agree with TRBD2. Germline assignment: CDR1 SGHRS and CDR2 YFSETQ. V was pared by 3 bases and J by 4 bases, with 5 bases of the junction left unmatched. The length of the CDR3 is 16 residues. The CDR3 coding sequence is TGCGCCAGCAGCTCCCTAGCGGGAGGAGGCACCGGGGAGCTGTTTTTT. Its translation: CASSSLAGGGTGELFF. Using reference TRBV5-1 and TRBJ2-2 for the parts outside the CDR3, the full variable domain is KAGVTQTPRYLIKTRGQQVTLSCSPISGHRSVSWYQQTPGQGLQFLFEYFSETQRNKGNFPGRFSGRQFSNSRSEMNVSTLELGDSALYLCASSSLAGGGTGELFFGEGSRLTVL.

CDR3 sequence: CASSEALAGGEQFF. The CDR3 bases are TGTGCCAGCAGTGAAGCGCTAGCGGGAGGGGAGCAGTTCTTC. The chain uses TRBV2 and TRBJ2-1; 12 bases are shared with TRBD2. J gave up 10 bases and V 0 bases, and 1 base lay outside the gene matches. This CDR3 region has 14 residues. Germline V CDR1 and CDR2: SNHLY, FYNNEI.

This sequence joins TRBV7-6 and TRBJ2-5, with D perhaps TRBD2 (5 bases). Germline assignment: CDR1 SGHVS and CDR2 FNYEAQ. There are 13 residues in the CDR3. V was pared by 5 bases and J by 5 bases, with 12 bases between. The CDR3 here is CASSPAAAETQYF. The CDR3 DNA is TGTGCCAGCAGCCCCGCAGCGGCGGAGACCCAGTACTTC.

J is TRBJ1-2 and V is TRBV4-3; 10 nucleotides match TRBD1. After removal of 2 bases from V and 4 bases from J, the junction contained 13 bases not matched to a gene. CDR1 is LGHNA, CDR2 YSLEER, per germline. The CDR3 is made up of 18 amino acids. This chain's CDR3 is CASSQFGTGARGFYGYTF. CDR3 DNA sequence: TGCGCCAGCAGCCAATTCGGGACAGGGGCTAGGGGTTTCTATGGCTACACCTTC.

The rearrangement joins TRBV6-6 to TRBJ2-1; D perhaps matches TRBD2 (6 bases). Germline V gene sequence: CDR1 MNHNY, CDR2 SVGAGI (reference sequence). This CDR3 contains 15 residues. Between the trimmed V and J ends, which lost 0 bases and 9 bases, there was a span of 15 bases. CDR3 in amino acids: CASSYSGASGGEQFF. The CDR3 bases are TGTGCCAGCAGTTACTCCGGGGCTTCCGGGGGTGAGCAGTTCTTC.

V gene TRBV18 combines with J gene TRBJ1-4; TRBD1 aligns across 7 bases. The length of the CDR3 is 16 residues. Germline assignment: CDR1 KGHSH and CDR2 LQKENI. The V segment lost 3 bases and the J segment 0 bases; nucleotides outside the gene matches: 4. The CDR3: CASSPGTAATNEKLFF. CDR3 DNA sequence: TGTGCCAGCTCACCGGGGACAGCTGCAACTAATGAAAAACTGTTTTTT.

The chain combines TRBV30 with TRBJ1-2, with D unclear. This CDR3 region has 13 residues. From germline, CDR1 is GTSNPN and CDR2 SVGIG (reference sequence). V lost 2 bases to trimming and J lost 2 bases, with 9 bases between them. The CDR3 DNA reads TGTGCCTGGAGTAGAACCCTAAACTATGGCTACACCTTC. This codes for CAWSRTLNYGYTF.

This clone is a singleton in its sample. This chain links TRBV19 with TRBJ2-3; a weak D match, TRBD2 (5 bases). CDR1 LNHDA and CDR2 SQIVND come from the germline V gene (reference sequence). The CDR3 totals 15 residues. V lost 8 bases, J lost 0 bases, and 15 bases lay in between. This CDR3 reads CASCPRDASTDTQYF. The CDR3 DNA reads TGTGCCAGTTGTCCTCGGGATGCTAGCACAGATACGCAGTATTTT. Full variable domain (remainder filled in from reference TRBV19 and TRBJ2-3): DGGITQSPKYLFRKEGQNVTLSCEQNLNHDAMYWYRQDPGQGLRLIYYSQIVNDFQKGDIAEGYSVSREKKESFPLTVTSAQKNPTAFYLCASCPRDASTDTQYFGPGTRLTVL.

J is TRBJ1-1 and V is TRBV30, with 7 bases aligning to TRBD1. Looked up from germline, CDR1 is GTSNPN and CDR2 is SVGIG (reference sequence). With V trimmed by 5 bases and J by 3 bases, 6 bases remained unmatched. This CDR3 is 13 amino acids long. Here the CDR3 reads CAWRRQGYTEAFF. The CDR3 coding sequence is TGTGCCTGGCGACGACAGGGATACACTGAAGCTTTCTTT.

The V gene is TRBV2, the J gene TRBJ2-1, with 7 bases fitting TRBD2. The CDR3 has 15 amino acids. After removal of 7 bases from V and 10 bases from J, the junction contained 16 bases not matched to a gene. From germline, CDR1 is SNHLY and CDR2 FYNNEI. The CDR3 sequence is CASTLGRIVHGEQFF. DNA for the CDR3: TGTGCCAGCACCCTCGGGAGGATTGTCCATGGGGAGCAGTTCTTC. Looking up the rest from reference TRBV2 and TRBJ2-1 gives the full variable domain: EPEVTQTPSHQVTQMGQEVILRCVPISNHLYFYWYRQILGQKVEFLVSFYNNEISEKSEIFDDQFSVERPDGSNFTLKIRSTKLEDSAMYFCASTLGRIVHGEQFFGPGTRLTVL.

The chain is built from TRBV27 and TRBJ1-1; D is unclear. Per germline, CDR1 MNHEY and CDR2 SMNVEV (reference sequence). The germline V and J ends were trimmed by 6 bases and 4 bases, with 9 bases remaining between them. The CDR3 consists of 12 residues. In DNA form, the CDR3 reads TGTGCCAGCAGGTCCCCGGTCACTGAAGCTTTCTTT. It is translated as CASRSPVTEAFF.

J is TRBJ2-5 and V is TRBV6-5; 9 bases fit TRBD2. V lost 0 bases and J lost 2; bases outside the gene matches: 1. Germline V gene data show CDR1 as MNHEY and CDR2 as SVGAGI. The CDR3 runs 15 residues. CDR3 nucleotides: TGTGCCAGCAGTTACTCTAGCGGGAGTCAAGAGACCCAGTACTTC. Translated: CASSYSSGSQETQYF.

The V gene is TRBV13, the J gene TRBJ2-1; D possibly corresponds to TRBD2 (5 bases). Germline V gene sequence: CDR1 PRHDT, CDR2 FYEKMQ (reference sequence). The CDR3 runs to 14 residues. V lost 2 bases and J 5 bases, leaving 10 bases between the germline ends. The CDR3 reads CASSLRVGDNEQFF. Here the CDR3 DNA reads TGTGCCAGCAGCTTAAGGGTCGGGGACAATGAGCAGTTCTTC.